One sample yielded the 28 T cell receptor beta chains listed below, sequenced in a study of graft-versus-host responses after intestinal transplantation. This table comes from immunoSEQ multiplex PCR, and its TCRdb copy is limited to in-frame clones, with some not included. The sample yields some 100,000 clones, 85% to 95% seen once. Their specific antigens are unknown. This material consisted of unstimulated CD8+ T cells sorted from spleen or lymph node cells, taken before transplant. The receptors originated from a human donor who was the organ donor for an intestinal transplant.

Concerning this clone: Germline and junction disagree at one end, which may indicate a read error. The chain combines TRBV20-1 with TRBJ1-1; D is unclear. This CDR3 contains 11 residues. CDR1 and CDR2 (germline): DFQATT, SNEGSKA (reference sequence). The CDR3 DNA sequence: TGCAGTGCTAGCGATAACAGTGAAGCTTTCTTT. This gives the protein CSASDNSEAFF.

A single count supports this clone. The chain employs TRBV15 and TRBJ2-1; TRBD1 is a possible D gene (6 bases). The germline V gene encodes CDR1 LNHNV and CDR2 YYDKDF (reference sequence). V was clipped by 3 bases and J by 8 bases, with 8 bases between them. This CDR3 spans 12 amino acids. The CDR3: CATSRRQDEQFF. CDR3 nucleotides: TGTGCCACCAGCAGGCGACAGGATGAGCAGTTCTTC. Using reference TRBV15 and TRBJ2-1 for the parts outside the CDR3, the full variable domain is DAMVIQNPRYQVTQFGKPVTLSCSQTLNHNVMYWYQQKSSQAPKLLFHYYDKDFNNEADTPDNFQSRRPNTSFCFLDIRSPGLGDTAMYLCATSRRQDEQFFGPGTRLTVL.

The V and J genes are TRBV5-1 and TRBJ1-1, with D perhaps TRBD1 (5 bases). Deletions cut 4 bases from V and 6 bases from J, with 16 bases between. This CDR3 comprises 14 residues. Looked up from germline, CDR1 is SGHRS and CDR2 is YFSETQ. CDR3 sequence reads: CASSNRAGGSEAFF. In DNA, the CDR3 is TGCGCCAGCAGCAACCGGGCCGGGGGTTCTGAAGCTTTCTTT.

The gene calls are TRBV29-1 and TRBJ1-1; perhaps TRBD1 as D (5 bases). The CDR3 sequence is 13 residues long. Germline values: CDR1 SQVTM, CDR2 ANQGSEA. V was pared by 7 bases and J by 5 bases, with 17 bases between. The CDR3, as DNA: TGCAGCGCCGAAGGTTTGGGGGGAACTGAAGCTTTCTTT. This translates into CSAEGLGGTEAFF.

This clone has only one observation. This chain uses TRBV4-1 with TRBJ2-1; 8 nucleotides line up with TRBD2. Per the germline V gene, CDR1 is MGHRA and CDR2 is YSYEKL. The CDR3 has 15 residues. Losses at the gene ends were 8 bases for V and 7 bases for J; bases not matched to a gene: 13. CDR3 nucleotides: TGCGCCAGCGCTGGCCCGGGCGGGGGGCTAAATGAGCAGTTCTTC. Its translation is CASAGPGGGLNEQFF.

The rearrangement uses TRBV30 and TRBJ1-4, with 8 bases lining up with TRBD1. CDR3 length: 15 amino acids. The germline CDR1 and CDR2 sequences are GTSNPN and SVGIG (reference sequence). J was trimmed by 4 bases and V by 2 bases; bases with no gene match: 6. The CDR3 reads CAWSLTGQDNEKLFF. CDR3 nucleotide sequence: TGTGCCTGGAGTTTAACGGGACAGGATAATGAAAAACTGTTTTTT.

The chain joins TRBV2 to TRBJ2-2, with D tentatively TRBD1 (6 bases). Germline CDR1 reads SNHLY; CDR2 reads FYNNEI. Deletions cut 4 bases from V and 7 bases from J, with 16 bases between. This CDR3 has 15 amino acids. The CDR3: CASSVYRVRGGELFF. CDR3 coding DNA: TGTGCCAGCAGTGTATACAGGGTCAGGGGCGGGGAGCTGTTTTTT.

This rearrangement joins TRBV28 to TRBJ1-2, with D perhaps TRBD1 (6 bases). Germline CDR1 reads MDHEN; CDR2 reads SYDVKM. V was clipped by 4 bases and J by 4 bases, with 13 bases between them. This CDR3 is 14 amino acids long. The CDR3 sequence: CASSWGQVRYGYTF. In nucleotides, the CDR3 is TGTGCCAGCAGTTGGGGGCAGGTTCGCTATGGCTACACCTTC.

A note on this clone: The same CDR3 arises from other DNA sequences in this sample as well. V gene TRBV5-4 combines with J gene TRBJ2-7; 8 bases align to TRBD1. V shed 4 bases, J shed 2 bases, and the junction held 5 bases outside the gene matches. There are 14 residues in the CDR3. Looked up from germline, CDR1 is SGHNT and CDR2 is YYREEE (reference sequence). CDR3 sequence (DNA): TGTGCCAGCAGCGAGGACAGGGAGACCTACGAGCAGTACTTC. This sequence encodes CASSEDRETYEQYF.

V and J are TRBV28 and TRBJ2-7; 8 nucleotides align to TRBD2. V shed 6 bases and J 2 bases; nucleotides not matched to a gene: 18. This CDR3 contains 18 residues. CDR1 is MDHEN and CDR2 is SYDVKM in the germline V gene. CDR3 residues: CASSETAWSGSLTYEQYF. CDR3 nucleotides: TGTGCCAGCAGCGAGACCGCCTGGAGCGGGAGCTTAACCTACGAGCAGTACTTC.

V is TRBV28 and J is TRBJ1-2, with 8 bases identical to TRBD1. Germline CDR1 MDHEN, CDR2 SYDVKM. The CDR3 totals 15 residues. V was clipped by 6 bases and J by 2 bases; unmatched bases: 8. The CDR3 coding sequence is TGTGCCAGCAGCCGTCGGGACAGGAACAACTATGGCTACACCTTC. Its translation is CASSRRDRNNYGYTF.

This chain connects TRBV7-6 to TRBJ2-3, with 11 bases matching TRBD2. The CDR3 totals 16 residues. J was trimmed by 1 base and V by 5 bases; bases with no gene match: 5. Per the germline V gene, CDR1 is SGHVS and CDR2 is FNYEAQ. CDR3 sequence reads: CASSLLGLAGTDTQYF. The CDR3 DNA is TGTGCCAGCAGCCTCCTGGGACTAGCGGGCACAGATACGCAGTATTTT.

DNA of the CDR3: TGTGCCAGCAGCTTAATGAAGCCTGGTAGCAATCAGCCCCAGCATTTT. As protein: CASSLMKPGSNQPQHF. The chain joins TRBV7-3 to TRBJ1-5; D unresolved. V shed 1 base and J shed 0 bases, with 10 bases lying between them. The CDR3 spans 16 residues. Germline assignment: CDR1 SGHTA and CDR2 FQGTGA. Drawing the rest from reference TRBV7-3 and TRBJ1-5, the complete variable domain is GAGVSQTPSNKVTEKGKYVELRCDPISGHTALYWYRQSLGQGPEFLIYFQGTGAADDSGLPNDRFFAVRPEGSVSTLKIQRTERGDSAVYLCASSLMKPGSNQPQHFGDGTRLSIL.

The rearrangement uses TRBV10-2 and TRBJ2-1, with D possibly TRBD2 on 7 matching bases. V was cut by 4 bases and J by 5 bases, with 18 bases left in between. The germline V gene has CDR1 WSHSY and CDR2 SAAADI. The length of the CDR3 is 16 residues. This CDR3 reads CASSVFVGGAHNEQFF. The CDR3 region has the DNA TGCGCCAGCAGTGTATTTGTGGGGGGGGCTCACAATGAGCAGTTCTTC.

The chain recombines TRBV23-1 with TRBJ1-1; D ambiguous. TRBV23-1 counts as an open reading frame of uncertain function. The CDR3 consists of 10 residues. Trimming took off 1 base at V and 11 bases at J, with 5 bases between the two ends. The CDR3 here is CASSQFAAFF. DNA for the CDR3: TGCGCCAGCAGTCAATTTGCGGCTTTCTTT.

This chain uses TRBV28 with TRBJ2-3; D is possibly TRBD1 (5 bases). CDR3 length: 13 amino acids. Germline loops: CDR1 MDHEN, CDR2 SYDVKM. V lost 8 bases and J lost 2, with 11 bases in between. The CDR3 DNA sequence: TGTGCCAGCCGCCAGGGCAACACAGATACGCAGTATTTT. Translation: CASRQGNTDTQYF.

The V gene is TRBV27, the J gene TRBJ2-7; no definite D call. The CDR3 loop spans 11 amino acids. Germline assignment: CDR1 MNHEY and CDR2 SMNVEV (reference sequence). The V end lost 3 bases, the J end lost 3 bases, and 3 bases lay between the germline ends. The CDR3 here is CASSFSYEQYF. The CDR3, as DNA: TGTGCCAGCAGTTTTAGCTACGAGCAGTACTTC.

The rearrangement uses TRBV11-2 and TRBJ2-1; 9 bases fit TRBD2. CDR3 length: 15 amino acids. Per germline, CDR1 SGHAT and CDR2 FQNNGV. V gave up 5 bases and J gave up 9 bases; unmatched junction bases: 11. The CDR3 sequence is CASSILAGLSTEQFF. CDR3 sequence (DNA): TGTGCCAGCAGCATTCTAGCGGGACTATCCACTGAGCAGTTCTTC.

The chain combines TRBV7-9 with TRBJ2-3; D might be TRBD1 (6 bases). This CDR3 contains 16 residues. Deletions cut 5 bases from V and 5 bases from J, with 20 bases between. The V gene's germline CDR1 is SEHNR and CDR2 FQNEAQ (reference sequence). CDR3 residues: CASSVQGFGFGDTQYF. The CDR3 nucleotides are TGTGCCAGCAGCGTACAGGGTTTTGGTTTTGGAGATACGCAGTATTTT.

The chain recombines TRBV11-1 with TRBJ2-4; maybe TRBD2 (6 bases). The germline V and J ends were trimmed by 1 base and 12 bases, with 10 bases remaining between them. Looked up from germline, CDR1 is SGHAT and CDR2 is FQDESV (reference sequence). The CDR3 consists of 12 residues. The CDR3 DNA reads TGTGCCAGCAGCTTAGTGGGGGGTACTCAGTACTTC. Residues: CASSLVGGTQYF.

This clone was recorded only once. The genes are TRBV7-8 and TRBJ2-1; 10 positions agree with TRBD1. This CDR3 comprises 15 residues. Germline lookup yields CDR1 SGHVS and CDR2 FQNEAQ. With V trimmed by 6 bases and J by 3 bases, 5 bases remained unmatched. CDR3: CASSNRDRGYNEQFF. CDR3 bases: TGTGCCAGCAGTAACCGGGACAGGGGCTACAATGAGCAGTTCTTC. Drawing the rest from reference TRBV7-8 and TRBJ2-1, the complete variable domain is GAGVSQSPRYKVAKRGQDVALRCDPISGHVSLFWYQQALGQGPEFLTYFQNEAQLDKSGLPSDRFFAERPEGSVSTLKIQRTQQEDSAVYLCASSNRDRGYNEQFFGPGTRLTVL.

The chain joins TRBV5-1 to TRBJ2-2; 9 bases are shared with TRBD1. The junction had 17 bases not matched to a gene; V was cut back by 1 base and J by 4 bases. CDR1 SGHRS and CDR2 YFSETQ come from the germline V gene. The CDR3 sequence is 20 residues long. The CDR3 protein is CASSLTPSGTGTISTGELFF. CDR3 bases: TGCGCCAGCAGCTTGACCCCTTCCGGGACAGGGACAATTTCCACCGGGGAGCTGTTTTTT.

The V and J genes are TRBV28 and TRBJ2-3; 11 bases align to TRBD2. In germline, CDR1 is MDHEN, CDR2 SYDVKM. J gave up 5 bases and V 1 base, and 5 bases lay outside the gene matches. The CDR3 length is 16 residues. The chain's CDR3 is CASSLLAGGDGDTQYF. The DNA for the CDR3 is TGTGCCAGCAGTTTATTAGCGGGAGGGGACGGAGATACGCAGTATTTT.

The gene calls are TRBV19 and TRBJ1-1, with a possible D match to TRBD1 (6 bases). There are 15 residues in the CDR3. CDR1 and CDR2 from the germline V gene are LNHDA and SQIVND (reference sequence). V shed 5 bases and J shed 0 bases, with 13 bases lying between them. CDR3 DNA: TGTGCCAGTAGTGATACAGGGTTCATGAACACTGAAGCTTTCTTT. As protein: CASSDTGFMNTEAFF.

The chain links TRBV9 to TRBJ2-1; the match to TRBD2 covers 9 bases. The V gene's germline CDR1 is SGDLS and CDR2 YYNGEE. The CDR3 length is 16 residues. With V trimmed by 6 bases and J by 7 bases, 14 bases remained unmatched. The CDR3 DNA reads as TGTGCCAGCACCCCACCTTCCGCGGGGGGGCGTAATGAGCAGTTCTTC. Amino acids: CASTPPSAGGRNEQFF.

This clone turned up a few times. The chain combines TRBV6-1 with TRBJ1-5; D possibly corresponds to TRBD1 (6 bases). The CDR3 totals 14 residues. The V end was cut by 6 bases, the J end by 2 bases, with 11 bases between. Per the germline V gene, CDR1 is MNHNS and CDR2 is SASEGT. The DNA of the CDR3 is TGTGCCAGCAGGGACAGAGGGGGCAATCAGCCCCAGCATTTT. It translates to CASRDRGGNQPQHF.

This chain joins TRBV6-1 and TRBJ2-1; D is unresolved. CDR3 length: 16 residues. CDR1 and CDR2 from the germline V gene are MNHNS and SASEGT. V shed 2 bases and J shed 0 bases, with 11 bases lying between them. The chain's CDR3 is CASSELAASSYNEQFF. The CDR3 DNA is TGTGCCAGCAGTGAATTGGCGGCGAGCTCCTACAATGAGCAGTTCTTC.

The CDR3 nucleotides read TGTGCCAGCAGACTAGAGGCCGACAGGGGGGATTTTTATAATTCACCCCTCCACTTT. This encodes CASRLEADRGDFYNSPLHF. The rearrangement uses TRBV27 and TRBJ1-6, with 9 bases matching TRBD1. Germline lookup yields CDR1 MNHEY and CDR2 SMNVEV (reference sequence). V gave up 6 bases and J gave up 4 bases; unmatched junction bases: 16. There are 19 residues in the CDR3.